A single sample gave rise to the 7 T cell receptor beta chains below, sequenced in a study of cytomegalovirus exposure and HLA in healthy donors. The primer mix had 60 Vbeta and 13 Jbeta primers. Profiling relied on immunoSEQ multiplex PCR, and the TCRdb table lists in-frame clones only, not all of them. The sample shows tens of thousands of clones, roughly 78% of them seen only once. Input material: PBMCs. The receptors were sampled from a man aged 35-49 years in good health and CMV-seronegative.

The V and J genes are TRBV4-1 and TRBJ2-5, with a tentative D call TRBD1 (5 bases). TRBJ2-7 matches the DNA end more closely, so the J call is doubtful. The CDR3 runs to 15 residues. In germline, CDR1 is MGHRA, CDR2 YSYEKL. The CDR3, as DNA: TGCGCCAGCAGCCGGTTGGGCCCCCAGACAGACGAGCAGTACTTC. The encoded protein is CASSRLGPQTDEQYF.

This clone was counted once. The CDR3 DNA is TGTGCCAGCAGCTCGACTCCCTTACGGGGCAATGAGCAGTTCTTC. Its protein product is CASSSTPLRGNEQFF. This rearrangement joins TRBV7-9 to TRBJ2-1; perhaps TRBD2 as D (5 bases). V lost 4 bases to trimming and J lost 6 bases, with 16 bases between them. Germline V gene sequence: CDR1 SEHNR, CDR2 FQNEAQ (reference sequence). The CDR3 contains 15 residues.

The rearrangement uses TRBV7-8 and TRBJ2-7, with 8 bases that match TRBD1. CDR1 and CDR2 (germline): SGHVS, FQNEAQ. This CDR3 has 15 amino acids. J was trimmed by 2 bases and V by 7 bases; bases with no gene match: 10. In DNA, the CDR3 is TGTGCCAGCACCCTTGCCGGACAGGGTGCCTACGAGCAGTACTTC. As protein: CASTLAGQGAYEQYF.

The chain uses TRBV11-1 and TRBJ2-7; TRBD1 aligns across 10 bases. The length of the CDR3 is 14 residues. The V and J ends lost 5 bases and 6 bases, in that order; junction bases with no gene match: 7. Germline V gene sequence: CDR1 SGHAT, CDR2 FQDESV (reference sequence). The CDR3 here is CASSLGDRGGEQYF. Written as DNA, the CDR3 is TGTGCCAGCAGCCTCGGGGACAGGGGAGGCGAGCAGTACTTC. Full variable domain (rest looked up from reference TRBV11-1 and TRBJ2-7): EAEVAQSPRYKITEKSQAVAFWCDPISGHATLYWYRQILGQGPELLVQFQDESVVDDSQLPKDRFSAERLKGVDSTLKIQPAELGDSAMYLCASSLGDRGGEQYFGPGTRLTVT.

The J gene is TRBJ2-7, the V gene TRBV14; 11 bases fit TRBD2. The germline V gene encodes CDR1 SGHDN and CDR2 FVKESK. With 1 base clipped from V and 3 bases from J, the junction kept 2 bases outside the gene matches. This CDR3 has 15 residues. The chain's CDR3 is CASSQGLAGSYEQYF. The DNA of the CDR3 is TGTGCCAGCAGCCAAGGACTAGCGGGGAGCTACGAGCAGTACTTC.

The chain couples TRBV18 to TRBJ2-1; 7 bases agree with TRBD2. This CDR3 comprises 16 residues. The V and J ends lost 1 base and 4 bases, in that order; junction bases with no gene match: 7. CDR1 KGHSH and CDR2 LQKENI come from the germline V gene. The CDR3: CASSPLGLAEYNEQFF. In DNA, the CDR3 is TGTGCCAGCTCACCACTTGGTCTAGCGGAGTACAATGAGCAGTTCTTC.

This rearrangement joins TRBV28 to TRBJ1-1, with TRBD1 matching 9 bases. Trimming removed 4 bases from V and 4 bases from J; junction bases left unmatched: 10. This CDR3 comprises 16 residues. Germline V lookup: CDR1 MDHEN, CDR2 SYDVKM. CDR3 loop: CASSSYGQGLGTEAFF. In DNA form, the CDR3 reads TGTGCCAGCAGTTCCTACGGACAGGGGTTGGGCACTGAAGCTTTCTTT.